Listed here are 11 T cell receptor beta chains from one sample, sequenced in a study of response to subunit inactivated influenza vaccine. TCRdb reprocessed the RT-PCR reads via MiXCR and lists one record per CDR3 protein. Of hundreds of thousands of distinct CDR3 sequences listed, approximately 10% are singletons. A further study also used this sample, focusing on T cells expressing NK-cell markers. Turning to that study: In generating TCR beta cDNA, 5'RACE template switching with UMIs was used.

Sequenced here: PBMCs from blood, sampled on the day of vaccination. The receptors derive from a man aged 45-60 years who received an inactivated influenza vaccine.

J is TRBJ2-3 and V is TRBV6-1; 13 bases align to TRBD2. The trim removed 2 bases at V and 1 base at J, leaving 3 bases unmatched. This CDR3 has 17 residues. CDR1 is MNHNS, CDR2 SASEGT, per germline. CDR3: CASSERGTSGGTDTQYF. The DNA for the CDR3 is TGTGCCAGCAGTGAAAGAGGGACTAGCGGGGGCACAGATACGCAGTATTTT.

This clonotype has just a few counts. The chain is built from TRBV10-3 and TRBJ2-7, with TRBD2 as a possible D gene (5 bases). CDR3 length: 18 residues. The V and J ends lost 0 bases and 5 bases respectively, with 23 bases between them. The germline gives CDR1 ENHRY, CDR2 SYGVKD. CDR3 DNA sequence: TGTGCCATCAGTGAGTCGTTTCTGGGAACCTGGAACGGGGACGAGCAGTACTTC. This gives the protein CAISESFLGTWNGDEQYF.

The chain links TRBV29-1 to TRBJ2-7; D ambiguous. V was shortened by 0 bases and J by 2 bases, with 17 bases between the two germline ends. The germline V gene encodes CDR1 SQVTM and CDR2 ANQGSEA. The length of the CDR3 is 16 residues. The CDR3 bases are TGCAGCGTTGAAGATCGATCGAGAGGTAGAGCCTACGAGCAGTACTTC. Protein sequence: CSVEDRSRGRAYEQYF.

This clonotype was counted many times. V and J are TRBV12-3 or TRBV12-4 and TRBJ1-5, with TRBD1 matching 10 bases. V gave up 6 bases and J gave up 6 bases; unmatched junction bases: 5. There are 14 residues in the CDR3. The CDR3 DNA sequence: TGTGCCAGCAGCTCTGGGACAGGGGTTCAGCCCCAGCATTTT. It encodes CASSSGTGVQPQHF.

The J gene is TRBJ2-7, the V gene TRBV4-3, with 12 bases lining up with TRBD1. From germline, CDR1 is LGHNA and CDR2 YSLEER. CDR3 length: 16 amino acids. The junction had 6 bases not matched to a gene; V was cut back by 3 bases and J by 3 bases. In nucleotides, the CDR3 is TGCGCCAGCAGCCAGCACCGGGACAGGGGGCTCTACGAGCAGTACTTC. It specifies CASSQHRDRGLYEQYF.

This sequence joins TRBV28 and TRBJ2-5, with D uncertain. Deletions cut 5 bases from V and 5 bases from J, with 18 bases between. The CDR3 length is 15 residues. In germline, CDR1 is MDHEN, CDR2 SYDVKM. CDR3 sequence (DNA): TGTGCCAGCAGTAAGCCTTCTGAGGTAAAGGAGACCCAGTACTTC. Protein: CASSKPSEVKETQYF.

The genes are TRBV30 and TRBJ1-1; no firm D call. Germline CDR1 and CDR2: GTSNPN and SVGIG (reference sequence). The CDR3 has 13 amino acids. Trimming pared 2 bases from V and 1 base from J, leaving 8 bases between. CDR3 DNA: TGTGCCTGGAGTCGATCATCGAACACTGAAGCTTTCTTT. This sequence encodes CAWSRSSNTEAFF.

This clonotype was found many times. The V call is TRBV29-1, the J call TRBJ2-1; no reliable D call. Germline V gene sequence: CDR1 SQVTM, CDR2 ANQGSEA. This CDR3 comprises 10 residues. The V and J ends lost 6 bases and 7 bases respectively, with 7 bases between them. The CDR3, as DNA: TGCAGCGTAGGATCAAATGAGCAGTTCTTC. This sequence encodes CSVGSNEQFF.

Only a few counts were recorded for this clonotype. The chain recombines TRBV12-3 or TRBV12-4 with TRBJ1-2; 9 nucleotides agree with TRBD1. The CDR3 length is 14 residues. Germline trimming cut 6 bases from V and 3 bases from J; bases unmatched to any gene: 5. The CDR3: CASRAGTGHYGYTF. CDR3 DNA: TGTGCCAGCAGGGCCGGGACAGGGCACTATGGCTACACCTTC.

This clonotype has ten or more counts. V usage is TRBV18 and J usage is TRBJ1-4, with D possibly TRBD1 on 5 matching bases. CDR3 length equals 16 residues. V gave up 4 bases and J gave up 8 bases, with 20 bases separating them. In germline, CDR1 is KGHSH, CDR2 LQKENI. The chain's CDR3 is CASSLLTGRSYEKLFF. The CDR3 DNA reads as TGTGCCAGCTCACTACTCACAGGAAGGAGCTACGAAAAACTGTTTTTT.

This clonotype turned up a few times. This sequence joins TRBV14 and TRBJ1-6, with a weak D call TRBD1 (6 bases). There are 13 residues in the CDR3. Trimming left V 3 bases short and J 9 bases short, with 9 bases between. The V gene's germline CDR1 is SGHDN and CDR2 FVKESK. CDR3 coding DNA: TGTGCCAGCAGCCAGGGGGCCGGTTCACCCCTCCACTTT. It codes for CASSQGAGSPLHF.